The 13 T cell receptor beta chains given below trace back to one sample, sequenced in a study of response to subunit inactivated influenza vaccine. TCRdb recomputed calls from the RT-PCR reads with MiXCR, one row per CDR3 protein. This sample carries about 650,000 distinct CDR3 sequences, approximately 15% of them seen once, and the ten largest clones take 9.5% to 13%. This specimen was PBMCs from blood, taken about 11 days after vaccination. These receptors were collected from a man in his fifties who received an inactivated influenza vaccine.

J is TRBJ2-2 and V is TRBV7-6; 11 bases match TRBD1. Trimming removed 5 bases from V and 4 bases from J; junction bases left unmatched: 6. The CDR3 length is 16 residues. From germline, CDR1 is SGHVS and CDR2 FNYEAQ. CDR3 amino acids: CASSQGTGGITGELFF. CDR3 sequence (DNA): TGTGCCAGCAGCCAAGGGACAGGGGGTATCACCGGGGAGCTGTTTTTT.

This clonotype was recorded at least ten times. The chain combines TRBV28 with TRBJ1-2; 8 bases map to TRBD1. In germline, CDR1 is MDHEN, CDR2 SYDVKM. The CDR3 extends over 15 amino acids. V was clipped by 5 bases and J by 0 bases; unmatched bases: 5. For the CDR3, the DNA is TGTGCCAGCAGTCCCCAGGGGGCAACTAACTATGGCTACACCTTC. This codes for CASSPQGATNYGYTF.

Only a few counts were recorded for this clonotype. The V gene is TRBV6-1, the J gene TRBJ2-7; TRBD1 matches 7 bases. J gave up 9 bases and V 6 bases, and 5 bases lay outside the gene matches. Per germline, CDR1 MNHNS and CDR2 SASEGT. This CDR3 is 11 amino acids long. The CDR3 DNA reads as TGTGCCAGCAGCGATCGGGACAGGCAGTACTTC. Protein product: CASSDRDRQYF.

This clonotype has a count of ten or more. The gene calls are TRBV3-1 and TRBJ1-1; TRBD1 might be the D (6 bases). The CDR3 length is 13 residues. Germline CDR1 is LGHDT and CDR2 is YNNKEL (reference sequence). Trimming stripped 4 bases from V and 0 bases from J, with 6 bases between. The CDR3 protein is CASSRTVNTEAFF. CDR3 bases: TGTGCCAGCAGCCGGACAGTGAACACTGAAGCTTTCTTT.

This clonotype was counted only a few times. The chain carries TRBV6-2 or TRBV6-3 and TRBJ1-2; 8 nucleotides agree with TRBD1. CDR1 is MNHEY and CDR2 is SVGEGT in the germline V gene. The CDR3 length is 12 residues. The J segment lost 5 bases and the V segment lost 7 bases, leaving 3 bases of the junction unmatched. The DNA for the CDR3 is TGTGCCAGCACCAGGACAGGGTATGGCTACACCTTC. This sequence encodes CASTRTGYGYTF.

This clonotype was observed a handful of times. The chain links TRBV6-4 to TRBJ2-1; 11 bases are shared with TRBD1. The CDR3 contains 15 residues. The germline V gene encodes CDR1 MRHNA and CDR2 SNTAGT. V lost 2 bases and J lost 10; bases outside the gene matches: 7. CDR3 amino acids: CASSDPGQGGGEQFF. CDR3 bases: TGTGCCAGCAGTGACCCGGGACAGGGGGGCGGCGAGCAGTTCTTC.

This clonotype has more than one count but fewer than ten. In nucleotides, the CDR3 is TGCGCCAGCAGCGATCGACAGGACCGCACAGATACGCAGTATTTT. Its protein product is CASSDRQDRTDTQYF. The rearrangement links TRBV5-1 to TRBJ2-3; weak D call: TRBD1 (6 bases). The CDR3 runs 15 residues. V lost 4 bases and J 1 base, leaving 13 bases between the germline ends. Germline CDR1 is SGHRS and CDR2 is YFSETQ. Full variable domain (missing parts from reference TRBV5-1 and TRBJ2-3): KAGVTQTPRYLIKTRGQQVTLSCSPISGHRSVSWYQQTPGQGLQFLFEYFSETQRNKGNFPGRFSGRQFSNSRSEMNVSTLELGDSALYLCASSDRQDRTDTQYFGPGTRLTVL.

The chain links TRBV20-1 to TRBJ2-4; D gene ambiguous. The CDR3 runs to 13 residues. Per germline, CDR1 DFQATT and CDR2 SNEGSKA (reference sequence). V shed 6 bases and J shed 0 bases, with 9 bases lying between them. CDR3 sequence (DNA): TGCAGTGCGTCTTGGCTAGCCAAAAACATTCAGTACTTC. As protein: CSASWLAKNIQYF.

This clonotype has a handful of counts. This chain links TRBV5-6 with TRBJ1-2; D is unresolved. Germline V lookup: CDR1 SGHDT, CDR2 YYEEEE. CDR3 size: 15 residues. Trimming left V 3 bases short and J 0 bases short, with 12 bases between. The CDR3 here is CASSWTFLPNYGYTF. CDR3 bases: TGTGCCAGCAGCTGGACGTTCCTCCCTAACTATGGCTACACCTTC.

There are many counts of this clonotype. The genes are TRBV15 and TRBJ2-7; 7 nucleotides agree with TRBD2. Per germline, CDR1 LNHNV and CDR2 YYDKDF (reference sequence). CDR3 length: 15 residues. Unmatched junction bases numbered 7, after V lost 0 bases and J lost 5 bases. The CDR3 DNA sequence: TGTGCCACCAGCAGAGACGGGAGGTTCGACCACGAGCAGTACTTC. The encoded protein is CATSRDGRFDHEQYF.

This clonotype was seen a few times. The gene calls are TRBV4-2 and TRBJ1-4; D is undetermined. Germline values: CDR1 LGHNA, CDR2 YNFKEQ. This CDR3 has 15 residues. Between the trimmed V and J ends, which lost 0 bases and 3 bases, there was a span of 8 bases. The CDR3 protein is CASSQDLLANEKLFF. CDR3 DNA sequence: TGTGCCAGCAGCCAAGACCTTTTGGCTAATGAAAAACTGTTTTTT.

The CDR3 DNA reads as TGCAGTGCTAGGAGGGGCGCGGGGCAAGAGACCCAGTACTTC. Protein sequence: CSARRGAGQETQYF. The chain recombines TRBV20-1 with TRBJ2-5; tentative D call: TRBD2 (6 bases). The CDR3 consists of 14 residues. Trimming shortened V by 3 bases and J by 2 bases, and 13 bases separated the two germline ends. Germline lookup yields CDR1 DFQATT and CDR2 SNEGSKA (reference sequence).

This rearrangement joins TRBV10-3 to TRBJ1-4; D possibly corresponds to TRBD1 (6 bases). V lost 2 bases, J lost 5 bases, and 9 bases lay in between. Germline V gene lookup returns CDR1 ENHRY and CDR2 SYGVKD. This CDR3 contains 14 residues. The CDR3 DNA reads TGTGCCATCAGTGAGAGGGGGGAAAATGAAAAACTGTTTTTT. It specifies CAISERGENEKLFF.